One and the same sample provided the 26 T cell receptor beta chains below, sequenced in a study of shared clonotypes between healthy human individuals. Assay used: immunoSEQ multiplex PCR; TCRdb lists only in-frame clones, some missing. The sample consists of some 2,400,000 clones, 90% to 97% of them appearing once. Input material: naive CD4+ T cells sorted from blood. The subset denotes: CD45RA+ positively selected. These receptors were taken from a man between 18 and 29 years old in good health.

This chain connects TRBV29-1 to TRBJ2-7; 9 positions match TRBD1. CDR3 length equals 14 residues. Trimming at V came to 2 bases and at J to 6 bases, leaving 8 bases not matched to a gene. Germline loops: CDR1 SQVTM, CDR2 ANQGSEA. CDR3 coding DNA: TGCAGCGTTGAATTTCGGGGACAGGGCTCCGAGCAGTACTTC. Translation gives CSVEFRGQGSEQYF.

The chain combines TRBV4-1 with TRBJ2-1; D not certain. The germline V gene has CDR1 MGHRA and CDR2 YSYEKL. V was shortened by 3 bases and J by 0 bases, with 12 bases between the two germline ends. This CDR3 is 16 amino acids long. The CDR3 DNA sequence: TGCGCCAGCAGCCACCCCGGCCGTATCTCCTACAATGAGCAGTTCTTC. Translating gives CASSHPGRISYNEQFF.

The chain couples TRBV6-5 to TRBJ2-7, with D possibly TRBD2 on 6 matching bases. In germline, CDR1 is MNHEY, CDR2 SVGAGI. The CDR3 runs 16 residues. V was clipped by 0 bases and J by 2 bases, with 14 bases between them. The CDR3 sequence is CASSYSVRDSAYEQYF. The CDR3 coding sequence is TGTGCCAGCAGTTACTCGGTCAGGGACTCTGCCTACGAGCAGTACTTC.

The rearrangement links TRBV6-6 to TRBJ1-1; D is uncertain. Trimming stripped 8 bases from V and 3 bases from J, with 16 bases between. Germline V CDR1 and CDR2: MNHNY, SVGAGI (reference sequence). The CDR3 extends over 14 amino acids. CDR3: CASSEGIVHTEAFF. The CDR3 region has the DNA TGTGCCAGCTCAGAGGGAATCGTGCACACTGAAGCTTTCTTT.

A remark on this clone: A junction boundary mismatches the germline segment, possibly from a read error. The genes are TRBV11-3 and TRBJ2-1; the D gene is possibly TRBD2 (7 bases). The CDR3 runs to 16 residues. Germline CDR1 reads SGHNT; CDR2 reads YENEEA. The chain's CDR3 is CASSPGTKSRDNEQFF. CDR3 bases: TGTGCCAGCAGCCCCGGGACTAAGAGCCGGGACAATGAACAGTTCTTC.

The genes are TRBV9 and TRBJ1-1; no clear D gene. The CDR3 is 13 residues long. V lost 3 bases to trimming and J lost 3 bases, with 9 bases between them. The germline CDR1 and CDR2 sequences are SGDLS and YYNGEE. This CDR3 is CASSGGKDTEAFF. Here the CDR3 DNA reads TGTGCCAGCAGCGGCGGGAAGGACACTGAAGCTTTCTTT.

In regard to this clone: Other DNA sequences in the sample encode the same CDR3. V gene TRBV19 combines with J gene TRBJ2-5; 7 nucleotides match TRBD2. Germline CDR1 reads LNHDA; CDR2 reads SQIVND (reference sequence). V lost 3 bases and J lost 5; bases outside the gene matches: 3. The length of the CDR3 is 13 residues. In nucleotides, the CDR3 is TGTGCCAGTAGTATCGAGCGGGGCGAGACCCAGTACTTC. It codes for CASSIERGETQYF.

V is TRBV19 and J is TRBJ1-1; D possibly corresponds to TRBD1 (5 bases). Per the germline V gene, CDR1 is LNHDA and CDR2 is SQIVND (reference sequence). V was clipped by 3 bases and J by 1 base, with 12 bases between them. This CDR3 spans 15 amino acids. CDR3 amino acids: CASSISGTKNTEAFF. The CDR3 nucleotides read TGTGCCAGTAGTATCTCCGGGACGAAGAACACTGAAGCTTTCTTT.

This chain uses TRBV7-9 with TRBJ2-3; TRBD2 might be the D (6 bases). The germline gives CDR1 SEHNR, CDR2 FQNEAQ (reference sequence). Trimming cost V 1 base and J 0 bases, with 11 bases left between them. This CDR3 contains 16 residues. CDR3 in amino acids: CASSLGASDSTDTQYF. CDR3 bases: TGTGCCAGCAGCTTAGGTGCTAGCGACAGCACAGATACGCAGTATTTT. Full variable domain (remainder filled in from reference TRBV7-9 and TRBJ2-3): DTGVSQNPRHKITKRGQNVTFRCDPISEHNRLYWYRQTLGQGPEFLTYFQNEAQLEKSRLLSDRFSAERPKGSFSTLEIQRTEQGDSAMYLCASSLGASDSTDTQYFGPGTRLTVL.

The CDR3: CASSSPFTEAFF. The DNA for the CDR3 is TGTGCCAGCAGTTCCCCGTTTACCGAAGCTTTCTTT. The rearrangement uses TRBV6-6 and TRBJ1-1, with D hard to call. The ends were cut back, 4 bases at V and 8 bases at J, with 11 bases in the middle. The germline gives CDR1 MNHNY, CDR2 SVGAGI (reference sequence). The length of the CDR3 is 12 residues.

V gene TRBV4-1 combines with J gene TRBJ2-5, with D maybe TRBD2 (6 bases). Germline lookup yields CDR1 MGHRA and CDR2 YSYEKL. V lost 2 bases, J lost 13 bases, and 14 bases lay in between. The length of the CDR3 is 12 residues. CDR3 coding DNA: TGCGCCAGCAGCCAACCCCCGGGGGTTCGGTACTTC. Amino acid sequence: CASSQPPGVRYF.

CDR3 loop: CASSQWDSLRDTQYF. Here the CDR3 DNA reads TGTGCCAGCAGCCAATGGGACAGCCTGCGAGATACGCAGTATTTT. J is TRBJ2-3 and V is TRBV7-9, with TRBD1 matching 7 bases. The CDR3 totals 15 residues. V shed 5 bases, J shed 5 bases, and the junction held 10 bases outside the gene matches. In germline, CDR1 is SEHNR, CDR2 FQNEAQ (reference sequence). Full variable domain (rest looked up from reference TRBV7-9 and TRBJ2-3): DTGVSQNPRHKITKRGQNVTFRCDPISEHNRLYWYRQTLGQGPEFLTYFQNEAQLEKSRLLSDRFSAERPKGSFSTLEIQRTEQGDSAMYLCASSQWDSLRDTQYFGPGTRLTVL.

The chain carries TRBV7-2 and TRBJ1-1; D not resolved. This CDR3 comprises 15 residues. V was clipped by 1 base and J by 4 bases, with 13 bases between them. Germline values: CDR1 SGHTA, CDR2 FQGNSA. The chain's CDR3 is CASSLVEGFSTEAFF. The CDR3 DNA is TGTGCCAGCAGCTTAGTAGAGGGCTTCAGCACTGAAGCTTTCTTT.

In this sample, this clone turned up once. The CDR3 region is CAWRRDQANTEAFF. CDR3 in DNA: TGTGCCTGGAGACGGGACCAAGCGAACACTGAAGCTTTCTTT. The rearrangement links TRBV30 to TRBJ1-1; D is perhaps TRBD1 (5 bases). The CDR3 runs to 14 residues. From germline, CDR1 is GTSNPN and CDR2 SVGIG (reference sequence). With 3 bases removed from V and 1 base from J, the gap between germline ends came to 12 bases.

This rearrangement joins TRBV20-1 to TRBJ2-7; 7 nucleotides line up with TRBD2. Germline CDR1 DFQATT, CDR2 SNEGSKA (reference sequence). V lost 6 bases and J lost 9; bases outside the gene matches: 8. The CDR3 extends over 11 amino acids. The chain's CDR3 is CSAPSGGRQYF. CDR3 DNA sequence: TGCAGTGCCCCCTCCGGGGGGAGGCAGTACTTC.

The V and J genes are TRBV7-9 and TRBJ1-4, with D possibly being TRBD1 (5 bases). Germline V gene data show CDR1 as SEHNR and CDR2 as FQNEAQ (reference sequence). The ends were cut back, 5 bases at V and 7 bases at J, with 17 bases in the middle. This CDR3 region has 15 residues. This CDR3 reads CASSQGGGISEKLFF. For the CDR3, the DNA is TGTGCCAGCAGCCAGGGAGGAGGTATAAGTGAAAAACTGTTTTTT.

V usage is TRBV11-3 and J usage is TRBJ2-5, with 10 bases matching TRBD1. After removal of 5 bases from V and 5 bases from J, the junction contained 8 bases not matched to a gene. Germline values: CDR1 SGHNT, CDR2 YENEEA. The CDR3 contains 15 residues. CDR3 sequence (DNA): TGTGCCAGCAGCCCGGGACAGGGGAAAATCGAGACCCAGTACTTC. Amino acid sequence: CASSPGQGKIETQYF.

The V call is TRBV7-6, the J call TRBJ2-7; D ambiguous. The CDR3 is made up of 15 amino acids. Germline CDR1 reads SGHVS; CDR2 reads FNYEAQ. The V gene lost 5 bases and the J gene lost 4 bases, with 18 bases spanning the gap. CDR3 region: CASSPWAEMGYEQYF. DNA for the CDR3: TGTGCCAGCAGCCCTTGGGCGGAGATGGGTTACGAGCAGTACTTC.

V and J are TRBV10-3 and TRBJ2-1, with 9 bases matching TRBD2. Germline V gene sequence: CDR1 ENHRY, CDR2 SYGVKD. The CDR3 runs to 13 residues. The CDR3 sequence is CATGGVAGDEQFF. CDR3 DNA: TGTGCAACAGGCGGGGTAGCGGGAGATGAGCAGTTCTTC.

Remarks on this clone: Other nucleotide sequences from this sample produce the same CDR3. The genes are TRBV6-1 and TRBJ2-6; D unclear. The CDR3 spans 13 residues. The germline CDR1 and CDR2 sequences are MNHNS and SASEGT. Trimming removed 3 bases from V and 1 base from J, with 1 base in between. CDR3 protein: CASSDSGANVLTF. CDR3 nucleotide sequence: TGTGCCAGCAGTGATTCTGGGGCCAACGTCCTGACTTTC.

The chain is built from TRBV2 and TRBJ2-6; no clear D gene. V was pared by 3 bases and J by 0 bases, with 3 bases between. The CDR3 is 14 amino acids. The germline CDR1 and CDR2 sequences are SNHLY and FYNNEI. The CDR3 reads CASSEISGANVLTF. The CDR3 nucleotides read TGTGCCAGCAGTGAGATCTCTGGGGCCAACGTCCTGACTTTC.

The chain couples TRBV1 to TRBJ2-1; the D call TRBD1 from the table was never checked on the DNA. TRBV1 is designated a pseudogene. There are 16 residues in the CDR3. CDR3 sequence (DNA): TGCACCAGCAGCACCTGCAGGGGGGTCGTCTACAATGAGCAGTTCTTC. Translated, it gives CTSSTCRGVVYNEQFF.

This chain uses TRBV7-2 with TRBJ1-1, with no clear D. This CDR3 has 14 amino acids. V was pared by 1 base and J by 5 bases, with 11 bases between. From germline, CDR1 is SGHTA and CDR2 FQGNSA. The CDR3 nucleotides read TGTGCCAGCAGCTTAGATTACATATTGACTGAAGCTTTCTTT. Its translation: CASSLDYILTEAFF.

This chain uses TRBV7-9 with TRBJ1-6; D is undetermined. There are 13 residues in the CDR3. The germline CDR1 and CDR2 sequences are SEHNR and FQNEAQ (reference sequence). V gave up 1 base and J gave up 9 bases, with 7 bases separating them. The DNA of the CDR3 is TGTGCCAGCAGCTTAGATGGTACTTCACCCCTCCACTTT. Its protein product is CASSLDGTSPLHF. Variable domain in full (rest from reference TRBV7-9 and TRBJ1-6): DTGVSQNPRHKITKRGQNVTFRCDPISEHNRLYWYRQTLGQGPEFLTYFQNEAQLEKSRLLSDRFSAERPKGSFSTLEIQRTEQGDSAMYLCASSLDGTSPLHFGNGTRLTVT.

The gene calls are TRBV5-3 and TRBJ1-5; D is unresolved. TRBV5-3 carries the ORF label, with uncertain function. V was cut by 0 bases and J by 4 bases, with 5 bases left in between. This CDR3 is built from 13 residues. The chain's CDR3 is CARSLAANQPQHF. Here the CDR3 DNA reads TGTGCCAGAAGCTTGGCAGCTAATCAGCCCCAGCATTTT.

This chain links TRBV6-4 with TRBJ1-1, with no clear D. Germline loops: CDR1 MRHNA, CDR2 SNTAGT. V lost 3 bases, J lost 0 bases, and 8 bases lay in between. The CDR3 contains 14 residues. CDR3 amino acids: CASSEHGLNTEAFF. DNA of the CDR3: TGTGCCAGCAGTGAACACGGACTGAACACTGAAGCTTTCTTT.